This T cell receptor beta chain was profiled in a study of T cell responses to AZD1222 COVID-19 vaccine. Study results and limitations: Increases in Spike-specific TCR breadth and depth were seen after two AZD1222 doses. Repertoires were obtained solely post-peak T cell response.

This CDR3 spans 14 amino acids. V was pared by 11 bases and J by 5 bases, with 19 bases between. Germline V CDR1 and CDR2: MNHEY, SVGAGI. The table came from immunoSEQ multiplex PCR; TCRdb's copy has only in-frame clones and leaves some out. This table holds roughly 120,000 clones, roughly 87% found once. As concerns this clone: Its antigen remains unknown.

The clonotype comes from an adult in good health. The chain recombines TRBV6-5 with TRBJ2-1; the D is unclear. The sequencing here drew on peripheral blood, taken on day 0 of AZD1222 vaccination. The CDR3 DNA follows: TGTGCCTCCAATTTGGGGTTCGGCAACAATGAGCAGTTCTTC. This gives the protein CASNLGFGNNEQFF.